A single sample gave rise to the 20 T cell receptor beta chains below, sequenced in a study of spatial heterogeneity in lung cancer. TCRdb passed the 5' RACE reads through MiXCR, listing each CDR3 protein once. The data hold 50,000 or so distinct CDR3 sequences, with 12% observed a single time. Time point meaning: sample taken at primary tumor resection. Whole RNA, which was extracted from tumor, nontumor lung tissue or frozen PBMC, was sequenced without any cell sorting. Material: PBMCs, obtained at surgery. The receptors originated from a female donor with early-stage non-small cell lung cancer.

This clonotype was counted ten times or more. The CDR3 coding sequence is TGTGCCAGCAGTCTTTGGACAGGGGACGAGCAGTACTTC. It encodes CASSLWTGDEQYF. This sequence joins TRBV7-2 and TRBJ2-7, with 9 positions matching TRBD1. The CDR3 is 13 residues long. The J segment lost 5 bases and the V segment lost 6 bases, leaving 5 bases of the junction unmatched. Per the germline V gene, CDR1 is SGHTA and CDR2 is FQGNSA.

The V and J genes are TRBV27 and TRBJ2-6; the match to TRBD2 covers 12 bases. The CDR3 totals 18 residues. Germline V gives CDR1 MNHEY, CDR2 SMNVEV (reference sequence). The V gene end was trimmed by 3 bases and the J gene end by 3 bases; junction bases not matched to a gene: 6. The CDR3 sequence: CASSLLAGGLGGANVLTF. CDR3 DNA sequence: TGTGCCAGCAGTTTGCTAGCGGGGGGGCTGGGTGGGGCCAACGTCCTGACTTTC.

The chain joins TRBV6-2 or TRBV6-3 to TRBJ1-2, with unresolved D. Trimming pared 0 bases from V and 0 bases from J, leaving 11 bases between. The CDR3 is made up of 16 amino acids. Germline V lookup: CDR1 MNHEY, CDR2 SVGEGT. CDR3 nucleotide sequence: TGTGCCAGCAGTTACTCACCGGACGGTCCTAACTATGGCTACACCTTC. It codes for CASSYSPDGPNYGYTF.

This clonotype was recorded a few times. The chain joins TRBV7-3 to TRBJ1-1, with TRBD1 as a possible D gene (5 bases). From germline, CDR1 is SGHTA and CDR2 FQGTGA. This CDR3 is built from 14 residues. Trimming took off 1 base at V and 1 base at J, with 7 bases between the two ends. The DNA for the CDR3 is TGTGCCAGCAGCTTAATGAGGGGGAACACTGAAGCTTTCTTT. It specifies CASSLMRGNTEAFF.

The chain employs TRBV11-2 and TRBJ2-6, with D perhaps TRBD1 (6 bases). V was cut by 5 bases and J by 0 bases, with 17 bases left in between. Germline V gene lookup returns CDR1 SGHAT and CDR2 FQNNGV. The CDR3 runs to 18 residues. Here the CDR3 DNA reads TGTGCCAGCAGCAGTCGACAGGTTATTAGCTCTGGGGCCAACGTCCTGACTTTC. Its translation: CASSSRQVISSGANVLTF.

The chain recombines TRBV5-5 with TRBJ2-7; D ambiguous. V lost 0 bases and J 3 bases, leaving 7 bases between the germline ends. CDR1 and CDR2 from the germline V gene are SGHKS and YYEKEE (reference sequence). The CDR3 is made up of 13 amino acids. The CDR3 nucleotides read TGTGCCAGCAGCTTGGTAGTAGACTACGAGCAGTACTTC. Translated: CASSLVVDYEQYF.

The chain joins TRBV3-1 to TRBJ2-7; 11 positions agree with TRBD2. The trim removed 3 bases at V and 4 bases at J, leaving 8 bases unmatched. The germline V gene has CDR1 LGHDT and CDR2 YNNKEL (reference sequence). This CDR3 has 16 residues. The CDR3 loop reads CASSHMLAGGPYEQYF. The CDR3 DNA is TGTGCCAGCAGCCACATGTTAGCGGGGGGGCCTTACGAGCAGTACTTC.

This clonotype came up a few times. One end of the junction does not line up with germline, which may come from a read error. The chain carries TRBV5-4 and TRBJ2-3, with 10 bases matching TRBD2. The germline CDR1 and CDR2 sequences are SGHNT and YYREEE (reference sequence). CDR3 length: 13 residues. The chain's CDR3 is CATSGTSANTQYF. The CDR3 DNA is TGTGCCACCAGCGGGACTAGCGCGAATACGCAGTATTTT.

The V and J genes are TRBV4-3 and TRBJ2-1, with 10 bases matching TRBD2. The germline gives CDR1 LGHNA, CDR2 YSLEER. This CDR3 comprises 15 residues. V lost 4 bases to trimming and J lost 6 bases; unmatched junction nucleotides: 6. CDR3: CASSPGTSAGNEQFF. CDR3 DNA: TGCGCCAGCAGCCCCGGGACTAGCGCCGGCAATGAGCAGTTCTTC.

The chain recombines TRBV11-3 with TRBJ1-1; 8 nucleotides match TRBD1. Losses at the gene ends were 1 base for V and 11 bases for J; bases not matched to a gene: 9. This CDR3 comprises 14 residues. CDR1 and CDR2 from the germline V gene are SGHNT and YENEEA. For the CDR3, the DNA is TGTGCCAGCAGCTTAGGGGGGCAGGGGGCTGCGGCTTTCTTT. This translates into CASSLGGQGAAAFF. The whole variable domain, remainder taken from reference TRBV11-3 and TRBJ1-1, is EAGVVQSPRYKIIEKKQPVAFWCNPISGHNTLYWYLQNLGQGPELLIRYENEEAVDDSQLPKDRFSAERLKGVDSTLKIQPAELGDSAVYLCASSLGGQGAAAFFGQGTRLTVV.

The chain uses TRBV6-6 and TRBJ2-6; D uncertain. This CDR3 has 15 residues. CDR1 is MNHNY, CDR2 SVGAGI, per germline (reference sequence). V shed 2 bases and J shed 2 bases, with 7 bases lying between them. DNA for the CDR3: TGTGCCAGCAGTTACGAGGCGGCTGGGGCCAACGTCCTGACTTTC. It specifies CASSYEAAGANVLTF.

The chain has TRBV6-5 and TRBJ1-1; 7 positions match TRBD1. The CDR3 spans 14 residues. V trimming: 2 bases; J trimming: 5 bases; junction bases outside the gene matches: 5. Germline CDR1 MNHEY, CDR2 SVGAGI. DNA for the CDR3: TGTGCCAGCAGTTACGCAGGGGGTTTGACTGAAGCTTTCTTT. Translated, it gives CASSYAGGLTEAFF.

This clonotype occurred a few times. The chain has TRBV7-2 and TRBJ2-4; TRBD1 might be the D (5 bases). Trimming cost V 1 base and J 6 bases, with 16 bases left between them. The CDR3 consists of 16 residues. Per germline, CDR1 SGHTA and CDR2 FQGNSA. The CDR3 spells CASSLDSGQGGNIQYF. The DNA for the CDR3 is TGTGCCAGCAGCTTAGATAGTGGGCAGGGCGGAAACATTCAGTACTTC.

For the CDR3, the DNA is TGTGCCAGCAGTTTATCAGAGGGTAACGCTGGCTACACCTTC. It encodes CASSLSEGNAGYTF. The chain recombines TRBV27 with TRBJ1-2; D is undetermined. CDR3 length equals 14 residues. Germline CDR1 is MNHEY and CDR2 is SMNVEV (reference sequence). The V end lost 0 bases, the J end lost 7 bases, and 12 bases lay between the germline ends.

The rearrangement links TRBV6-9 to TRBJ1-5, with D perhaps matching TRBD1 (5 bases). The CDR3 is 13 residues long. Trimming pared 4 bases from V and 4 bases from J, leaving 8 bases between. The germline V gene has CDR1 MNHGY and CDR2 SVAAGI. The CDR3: CASSWAGNQPQHF. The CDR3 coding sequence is TGTGCCAGCAGTTGGGCAGGGAATCAGCCCCAGCATTTT.

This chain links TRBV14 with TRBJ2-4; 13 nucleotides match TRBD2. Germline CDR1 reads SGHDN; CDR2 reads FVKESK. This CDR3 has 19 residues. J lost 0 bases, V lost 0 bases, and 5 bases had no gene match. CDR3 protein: CASSQDPGLAGLAKNIQYF. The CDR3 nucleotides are TGTGCCAGCAGCCAAGATCCGGGACTAGCGGGGCTAGCCAAAAACATTCAGTACTTC.

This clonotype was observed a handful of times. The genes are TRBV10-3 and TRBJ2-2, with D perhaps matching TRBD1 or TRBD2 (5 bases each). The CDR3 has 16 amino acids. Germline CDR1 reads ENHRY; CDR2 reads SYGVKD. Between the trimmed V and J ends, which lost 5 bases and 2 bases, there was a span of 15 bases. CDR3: CAISYPGPINTGELFF. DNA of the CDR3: TGTGCCATCAGTTATCCGGGACCGATCAACACCGGGGAGCTGTTTTTT.

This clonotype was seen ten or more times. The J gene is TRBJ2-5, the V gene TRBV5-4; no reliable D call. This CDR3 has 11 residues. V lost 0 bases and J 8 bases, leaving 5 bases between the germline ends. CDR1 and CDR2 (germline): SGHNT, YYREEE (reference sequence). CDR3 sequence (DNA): TGTGCCAGCAGCTTGGGGTCTACCCAGTACTTC. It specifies CASSLGSTQYF.

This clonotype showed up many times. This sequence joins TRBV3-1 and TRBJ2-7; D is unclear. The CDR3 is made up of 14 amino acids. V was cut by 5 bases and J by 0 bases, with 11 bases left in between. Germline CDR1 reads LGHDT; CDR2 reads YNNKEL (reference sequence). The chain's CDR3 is CASSLYGPSYEQYF. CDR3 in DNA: TGTGCCAGCAGCTTATACGGGCCCTCCTACGAGCAGTACTTC.

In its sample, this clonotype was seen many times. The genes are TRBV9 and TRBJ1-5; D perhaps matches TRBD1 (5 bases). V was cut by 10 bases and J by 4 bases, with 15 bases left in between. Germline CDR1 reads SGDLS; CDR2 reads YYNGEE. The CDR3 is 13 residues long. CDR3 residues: CARGELGNQPQHF. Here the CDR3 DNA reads TGTGCCCGGGGGGAGTTAGGGAATCAGCCCCAGCATTTT.